These T cell receptor beta chains were read from a single sample in a study of CD8 T cells in Susac syndrome. TCRdb processed the immunoSEQ multiplex PCR reads anew with MiXCR; each CDR3 protein has one entry. Altogether approximately 190,000 distinct CDR3 sequences are present, about 91% being singletons, with the ten largest covering approximately 0.09%. The material sequenced was CD4+ T cells from PBMCs. These receptors all stem from a human donor with Susac syndrome. The CDR3 runs from the conserved cysteine through the conserved F or W. The D gene is left open where the match is weak. Where a row states a size, it is once, few, many or the class of an expanded clone; other rows omit it.

>.|TRBJ2-1|.|TRBV5-1
CASSYENEQFF
TGCGCCAGCAGCTACGAAAATGAGCAGTTCTTC
>.|TRBJ2-2|TRBD2|TRBV7-8
CASSFSTSGTGELFF
TGTGCCAGCAGCTTTTCGACTAGCGGAACCGGGGAGCTGTTTTTT
>.|TRBJ2-2|TRBD1|TRBV10-3
CAITGDRDTGELFF
TGTGCCATCACCGGGGACAGGGACACCGGGGAGCTGTTTTTT
>.|TRBJ1-4|.|TRBV29-1
CSVEADGGYEKLFF
TGCAGCGTTGAGGCAGACGGAGGTTATGAAAAACTGTTTTTT
>once|TRBJ2-6|.|TRBV11-2
CVSSPTAGANVLTF
TGTGTCAGCAGCCCTACCGCTGGGGCCAACGTCCTGACTTTC
>.|TRBJ1-1|.|TRBV4-1
CASSQTGRNTEAFF
TGCGCCAGCAGCCAAACGGGAAGGAACACTGAAGCTTTCTTT
>.|TRBJ2-7|.|TRBV21-1
CASSKSGTGGHEQYF
TGTGCCAGCTCTAAATCCGGGACAGGGGGCCACGAGCAGTACTTC
>.|TRBJ1-5|TRBD1|TRBV19
CASSGTDGQPQHF
TGTGCCAGTAGTGGGACAGACGGTCAGCCCCAGCATTTT
>.|TRBJ2-3|TRBD2|TRBV20-1
CSVNPGLAVDTQYF
TGCAGTGTTAATCCGGGACTAGCCGTAGATACGCAGTATTTT
>.|TRBJ2-5|.|TRBV10-3
CAISGADQETQYF
TGTGCCATCAGTGGGGCGGACCAAGAGACCCAGTACTTC
>.|TRBJ2-1|.|TRBV6-4
CASSVGGMGEQFF
TGTGCCAGCAGTGTGGGCGGAATGGGTGAGCAGTTCTTC
>.|TRBJ1-1|.|TRBV3-1
CASSQPRGSEAFF
TGTGCCAGCAGCCAACCACGGGGATCCGAAGCTTTCTTT
>.|TRBJ2-5|.|TRBV10-3
CAINTDRQETQYF
TGTGCCATCAATACAGACAGGCAAGAGACCCAGTACTTC
>.|TRBJ2-7|.|TRBV29-1
CSVARGVYEQYF
TGCAGCGTTGCCAGGGGCGTCTACGAGCAGTACTTC
>.|TRBJ2-2|TRBD1|TRBV29-1
CSVRDRVNTGELFF
TGCAGCGTGAGGGACAGGGTGAACACCGGGGAGCTGTTTTTT
>.|TRBJ1-1|.|TRBV18
CASSPTLSRETEAFF
TGTGCCAGCTCACCAACCCTATCACGCGAGACTGAAGCTTTCTTT
>.|TRBJ2-7|TRBD1|TRBV6-6
CATVQGRNEQYF
TGTGCCACCGTACAGGGGAGAAACGAGCAGTACTTC
>.|TRBJ2-5|.|TRBV11-1
CASSLEVGETQYF
TGTGCCAGCAGCTTAGAAGTCGGGGAGACCCAGTACTTC
>.|TRBJ2-2|TRBD2|TRBV19
CASRQGLAGGNTGELFF
TGTGCCAGTAGGCAAGGACTAGCGGGTGGAAACACCGGGGAGCTGTTTTTT
>once|TRBJ2-2|.|TRBV4-2
CASSQDRGVGGELFF
TGTGCCAGCAGCCAAGATAGAGGTGTTGGCGGGGAGCTGTTTTTT
>.|TRBJ2-2|.|TRBV19
CASSTLAGELFF
TGTGCCAGTAGTACCCTCGCCGGGGAGCTGTTTTTT